This T cell receptor (beta chain) was sequenced in a study of blood T cell repertoires in COVID-19. Here immunoSEQ multiplex PCR was the method, and the copy in TCRdb shows in-frame clones only, minus some. The sample includes fewer than 80,000 clones, 85% to 90% of them seen just once. Trimming left V 2 bases short and J 1 base short, with 23 bases between. The CDR3 contains 20 residues. Per the germline V gene, CDR1 is SGHTA and CDR2 is FQGTGA. The source material was peripheral blood. The chain carries TRBV7-3 and TRBJ2-2; TRBD2 is a possible D gene (6 bases). This TCR was recovered from a woman between 45 and 60 years old with active COVID-19. The CDR3 DNA sequence: TGTGCCAGCAGCTTAGTCGGTGTCGGGCAGCGGCGGGGGAACACCGGGGAGCTGTTTTTT. This sequence encodes CASSLVGVGQRRGNTGELFF.